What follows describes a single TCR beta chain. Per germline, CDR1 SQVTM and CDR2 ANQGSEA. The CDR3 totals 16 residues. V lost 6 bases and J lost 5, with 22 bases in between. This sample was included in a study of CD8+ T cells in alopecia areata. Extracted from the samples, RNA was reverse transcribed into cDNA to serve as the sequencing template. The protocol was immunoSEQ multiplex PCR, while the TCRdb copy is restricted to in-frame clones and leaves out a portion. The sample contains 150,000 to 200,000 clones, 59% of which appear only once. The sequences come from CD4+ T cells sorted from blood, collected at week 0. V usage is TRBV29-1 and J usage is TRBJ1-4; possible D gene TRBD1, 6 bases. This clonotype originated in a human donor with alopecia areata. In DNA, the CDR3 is TGCAGCGTCCGGGGGGGCCCGGACAGCGTAAATGAAAAACTGTTTTTT. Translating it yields CSVRGGPDSVNEKLFF.